Listed below are T cell receptor beta chains from one sample, sequenced in a study of T cells after yellow fever vaccination. Each CDR3 protein is one row after TCRdb ran MiXCR on the 5' RACE reads. The sample lists fewer than 400,000 distinct CDR3 sequences; approximately 12% were seen once. The sample here was CD4+ T cells sorted from PBMCs, taken 45 days after the yellow fever booster vaccination. These TCRs come from a man between 18 and 35 years old who received the YFV17D yellow fever vaccine. Each CDR3 is given with its conserved first and last residue. The D gene is left open where the match is weak. Size tells how often a clone was seen (once, few, many) or the class of an expanded clone, and some rows leave it out.

v_call	d_call	j_call	clone_size	cdr3_aa	cdr3_nt
TRBV12-3/TRBV12-4	TRBD1	TRBJ1-3	many	CASSTGAFSGNTIYF	TGTGCCAGCAGTACAGGGGCTTTCTCTGGAAACACCATATATTTT
TRBV12-3/TRBV12-4	-	TRBJ1-4	-	CASSYASAEKLFF	TGTGCCAGCAGCTATGCATCAGCTGAAAAACTGTTTTTT
TRBV6-2/TRBV6-3	-	TRBJ2-1	many	CASSRTANEQFF	TGTGCCAGCAGTCGGACAGCTAATGAGCAGTTCTTC
TRBV20-1	-	TRBJ1-4	many	CSAKADNEKLFF	TGCAGTGCGAAAGCGGATAATGAAAAACTGTTTTTT
TRBV14	-	TRBJ2-5	few	CASSQEVRNTQYF	TGTGCCAGCAGCCAAGAGGTCCGGAATACCCAGTACTTC
TRBV5-5	-	TRBJ2-3	-	CASSPWSGADTQYF	TGTGCCAGCAGCCCCTGGTCGGGGGCAGATACGCAGTATTTT
TRBV7-2	-	TRBJ2-5	-	CASSLGPGYETQYF	TGTGCCAGCAGCTTAGGTCCGGGGTACGAGACCCAGTACTTC
TRBV19	-	TRBJ2-5	-	CASSIQGRGTQYF	TGTGCCAGTAGTATTCAGGGGCGCGGGACCCAGTACTTC
TRBV7-8	-	TRBJ1-6	many	CASSLDRLGASPLHF	TGTGCCAGCAGCTTAGACCGGCTGGGGGCTTCACCCCTCCACTTT
TRBV5-4	-	TRBJ2-1	-	CASSQTGTPGLEQFF	TGTGCCAGCAGTCAGACCGGGACCCCAGGGCTTGAGCAGTTCTTC
TRBV20-1	-	TRBJ1-5	few	CSASYGDQPQHF	TGCAGTGCTAGTTACGGGGACCAGCCCCAGCATTTT
TRBV2	TRBD2	TRBJ2-7	few	CASTREDEQYF	TGTGCCAGCACTCGGGAGGACGAGCAGTACTTC
TRBV7-8	-	TRBJ2-5	-	CASSPLRYQETQYF	TGTGCCAGCAGTCCTCTACGGTACCAAGAGACCCAGTACTTC
TRBV12-3/TRBV12-4	-	TRBJ1-3	many	CASSFRSSGNTIYF	TGTGCCAGCAGTTTTAGGAGCTCTGGAAACACCATATATTTT
TRBV11-2	TRBD1	TRBJ1-1	few	CASSPRTGATWRAFF	TGTGCCAGCAGCCCGCGGACAGGGGCCACCTGGAGAGCTTTCTTT